Following are 20 T cell receptor beta chains from one sample sequenced in a study of cytomegalovirus exposure and HLA in healthy donors. The PCR ran on 60 Vbeta and 13 Jbeta primers. The assay was immunoSEQ multiplex PCR, and TCRdb's table has in-frame clones only and misses some. The sample consists of 150,000 to 200,000 clones, around 77% of them appearing once. Sequenced input: PBMCs. These receptors came from a middle-aged man in good health and CMV-seronegative.

The J gene is TRBJ1-3, the V gene TRBV7-6; the D gene is possibly TRBD1 (6 bases). CDR3 length equals 14 residues. CDR1 SGHVS and CDR2 FNYEAQ come from the germline V gene. The germline V and J ends were trimmed by 5 bases and 4 bases, with 12 bases remaining between them. The DNA for the CDR3 is TGTGCCAGCAGCGCCAGGGGCGCAGGAAACACCATATATTTT. Residues: CASSARGAGNTIYF.

The chain couples TRBV21-1 to TRBJ2-1; the DNA was not compared with TRBD1, the D call given in the table. TRBV21-1 is a documented pseudogene. This CDR3 contains 14 residues. Written as DNA, the CDR3 is TGTGCCAGCAGCAATCCCGACAGGTACAATGAGCAGTTCTTC. Protein sequence: CASSNPDRYNEQFF.

The chain is built from TRBV7-3 and TRBJ2-7; 10 nucleotides match TRBD1. This CDR3 region has 15 residues. Germline CDR1 reads SGHTA; CDR2 reads FQGTGA. With 4 bases clipped from V and 3 bases from J, the junction kept 6 bases outside the gene matches. The CDR3 loop reads CASSYTGTGDYEQYF. The CDR3 nucleotides are TGTGCCAGCAGCTATACCGGGACAGGGGACTACGAGCAGTACTTC.

The chain carries TRBV27 and TRBJ2-3; D may be TRBD1 (6 bases). The V end lost 6 bases, the J end lost 0 bases, and 16 bases lay between the germline ends. The CDR3 is 16 amino acids. Germline CDR1 MNHEY, CDR2 SMNVEV (reference sequence). CDR3 region: CASRRGKGGSTDTQYF. The CDR3 DNA follows: TGTGCCAGCAGGAGGGGTAAAGGGGGAAGCACAGATACGCAGTATTTT.

This clone was detected a few times. The chain employs TRBV28 and TRBJ2-7, with TRBD1 matching 9 bases. The CDR3 totals 14 residues. Losses at the gene ends were 4 bases for V and 5 bases for J; bases not matched to a gene: 6. Germline CDR1 is MDHEN and CDR2 is SYDVKM. The CDR3 DNA reads as TGTGCCAGCAGTTCGACAGGGGGGTTGAACGAGCAGTACTTC. Its translation is CASSSTGGLNEQYF.

The chain employs TRBV11-2 and TRBJ1-1, with 8 bases matching TRBD1. The CDR3 spans 16 residues. V trimming: 4 bases; J trimming: 4 bases; junction bases outside the gene matches: 11. CDR1 and CDR2 from the germline V gene are SGHAT and FQNNGV. Here the CDR3 DNA reads TGTGCCAGCAGCTCAGACAGGGGATATGGTAGCACTGAAGCTTTCTTT. Translation gives CASSSDRGYGSTEAFF.

This clone has a handful of counts. This rearrangement joins TRBV7-9 to TRBJ2-3, with D maybe TRBD2 (5 bases). In germline, CDR1 is SEHNR, CDR2 FQNEAQ (reference sequence). CDR3 size: 15 residues. Trimming left V 2 bases short and J 4 bases short, with 13 bases between. CDR3 residues: CASSLSGYGADTQYF. CDR3 nucleotide sequence: TGTGCCAGCAGCTTAAGTGGATACGGGGCAGATACGCAGTATTTT.

J is TRBJ1-2 and V is TRBV7-6; no clear D gene. Germline assignment: CDR1 SGHVS and CDR2 FNYEAQ. Trimming took off 4 bases at V and 0 bases at J, with 21 bases between the two ends. The CDR3 loop spans 18 amino acids. The CDR3 sequence: CASSSLRARDPSNYGYTF. CDR3 nucleotide sequence: TGTGCCAGCAGCTCTCTGCGGGCAAGGGATCCGTCTAACTATGGCTACACCTTC.

The chain employs TRBV9 and TRBJ2-3; D is unclear. Trimming removed 2 bases at V and 6 bases at J, with 10 bases between. The germline V gene encodes CDR1 SGDLS and CDR2 YYNGEE. The CDR3 has 13 amino acids. In nucleotides, the CDR3 is TGTGCCAGCAGCGTGAGTCATAGCGATACGCAGTATTTT. Its translation: CASSVSHSDTQYF.

The genes are TRBV7-3 and TRBJ2-1, with 8 bases fitting TRBD2. The CDR3 is 15 residues long. CDR1 is SGHTA, CDR2 FQGTGA, per germline. The trim removed 2 bases at V and 0 bases at J, leaving 0 bases unmatched. CDR3 protein: CASSLGTSSYNEQFF. The DNA for the CDR3 is TGTGCCAGCAGCTTAGGGACTAGCTCCTACAATGAGCAGTTCTTC.

The V and J genes are TRBV30 and TRBJ1-1; D is uncertain. Germline V gene data show CDR1 as GTSNPN and CDR2 as SVGIG (reference sequence). This CDR3 is 15 amino acids long. The ends were cut back, 0 bases at V and 1 base at J, with 12 bases in the middle. The CDR3 loop is CAWSVLGGQNTEAFF. CDR3 in DNA: TGTGCCTGGAGTGTACTGGGAGGGCAGAACACTGAAGCTTTCTTT.

This clone was counted only a few times. The CDR3 coding sequence is TGTGCTAGTGCTCTCCAGACCGGGACAACTTTCTTT. Its translation: CASALQTGTTFF. The chain has TRBV12-5 and TRBJ1-1; D is perhaps TRBD1 (6 bases). V was clipped by 7 bases and J by 12 bases, with 18 bases between them. Germline CDR1 reads LGHNT; CDR2 reads FRNRAP. CDR3 length equals 12 residues.

This chain links TRBV5-4 with TRBJ1-4; 7 nucleotides match TRBD1. This CDR3 is 14 amino acids long. Per the germline V gene, CDR1 is SGHNT and CDR2 is YYREEE (reference sequence). J was trimmed by 7 bases and V by 4 bases; bases with no gene match: 7. CDR3 bases: TGTGCCAGCAGCGTCGACAGGGTTAGTGAAAAACTGTTTTTT. Residues: CASSVDRVSEKLFF.

The chain joins TRBV5-1 to TRBJ1-2; 10 bases line up with TRBD1. Germline CDR1 and CDR2: SGHRS and YFSETQ. There are 17 residues in the CDR3. V shed 4 bases and J 10 bases; nucleotides not matched to a gene: 19. The CDR3 DNA reads as TGCGCCAGCAGCGGCTTCCCGGGACAGGGGTTGAGCAATGTCTACACCTTC. This sequence encodes CASSGFPGQGLSNVYTF.

This sequence joins TRBV5-4 and TRBJ1-2; no clear D gene. V was clipped by 0 bases and J by 3 bases, with 12 bases between them. The CDR3 contains 15 residues. The germline V gene encodes CDR1 SGHNT and CDR2 YYREEE (reference sequence). The CDR3 nucleotides are TGTGCCAGCAGCTTGGCCCAGGAGGTTTACTATGGCTACACCTTC. Protein product: CASSLAQEVYYGYTF.

The gene calls are TRBV5-1 and TRBJ2-5, with D tentatively TRBD2 (6 bases). This CDR3 is built from 15 residues. The V gene lost 2 bases and the J gene lost 4 bases, with 15 bases spanning the gap. CDR1 is SGHRS and CDR2 is YFSETQ in the germline V gene. The CDR3 coding sequence is TGCGCCAGCAGCTTAGGGACTCAGGGCCGAGAGACCCAGTACTTC. This translates into CASSLGTQGRETQYF.

This chain links TRBV6-1 with TRBJ2-7; D is unresolved. Germline assignment: CDR1 MNHNS and CDR2 SASEGT. Trimming removed 1 base at V and 0 bases at J, with 7 bases between. This CDR3 region has 14 residues. For the CDR3, the DNA is TGTGCCAGCAGTGAAGACAACGTCTCCTACGAGCAGTACTTC. Its translation: CASSEDNVSYEQYF.

The gene calls are TRBV6-1 and TRBJ2-1; a weak D match, TRBD2 (6 bases). This CDR3 contains 11 residues. V gave up 7 bases and J gave up 9 bases, with 10 bases separating them. Germline CDR1 and CDR2: MNHNS and SASEGT. The DNA for the CDR3 is TGTGCCAGCATGGGGGGAGTTGAGCAGTTCTTC. This codes for CASMGGVEQFF.

This clone has a handful of counts. The CDR3 region has the DNA TGTGCCAGCAGCGCGATACGAAACACTGAAGCTTTCTTT. This codes for CASSAIRNTEAFF. The chain recombines TRBV11-2 with TRBJ1-1, with D uncertain. Looked up from germline, CDR1 is SGHAT and CDR2 is FQNNGV. The CDR3 runs to 13 residues. V was shortened by 5 bases and J by 2 bases, with 9 bases between the two germline ends.

This clone has just a few counts. The junction does not match germline at one end; this may be a read error. The chain couples TRBV7-9 to TRBJ2-7; 7 bases match TRBD1. The V gene's germline CDR1 is SEHNR and CDR2 FQNEAQ (reference sequence). CDR3 length equals 14 residues. CDR3 DNA sequence: TGTTCCAGCAGCCCCCGACAGGGTCACTACGAGCAGTACTTC. Amino acid sequence: CSSSPRQGHYEQYF.